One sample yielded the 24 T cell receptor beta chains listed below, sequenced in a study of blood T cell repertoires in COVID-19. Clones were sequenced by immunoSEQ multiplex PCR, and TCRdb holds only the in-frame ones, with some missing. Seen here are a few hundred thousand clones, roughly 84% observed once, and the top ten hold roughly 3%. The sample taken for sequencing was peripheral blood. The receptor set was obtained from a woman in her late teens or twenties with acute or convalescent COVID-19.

CDR3 bases: TGTGCCAGCAAACCTACCCAGGGCCCCTACGAGCAGTACTTC. This translates into CASKPTQGPYEQYF. The chain couples TRBV6-6 to TRBJ2-7; maybe TRBD1 (5 bases). CDR3 size: 14 residues. Germline V CDR1 and CDR2: MNHNY, SVGAGI (reference sequence). Trimming pared 7 bases from V and 2 bases from J, leaving 15 bases between.

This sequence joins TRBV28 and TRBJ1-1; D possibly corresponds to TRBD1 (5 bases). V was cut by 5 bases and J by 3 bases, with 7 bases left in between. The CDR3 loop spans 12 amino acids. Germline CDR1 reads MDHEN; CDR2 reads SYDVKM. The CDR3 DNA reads TGTGCCAGCAGTGGGGGGTACACTGAAGCTTTCTTT. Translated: CASSGGYTEAFF. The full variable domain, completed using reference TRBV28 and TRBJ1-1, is DVKVTQSSRYLVKRTGEKVFLECVQDMDHENMFWYRQDPGLGLRLIYFSYDVKMKEKGDIPEGYSVSREKKERFSLILESASTNQTSMYLCASSGGYTEAFFGQGTRLTVV.

The CDR3 sequence is CASSPRLAGGVNEQFF. DNA of the CDR3: TGTGCCAGTAGTCCCAGACTAGCGGGAGGGGTAAATGAGCAGTTCTTC. This chain joins TRBV19 and TRBJ2-1, with 14 bases identical to TRBD2. The CDR3 is 16 residues long. Germline-derived CDR1 and CDR2 are LNHDA and SQIVND (reference sequence). With 5 bases clipped from V and 7 bases from J, the junction kept 7 bases outside the gene matches.

CDR3 coding DNA: TGTGCCAGCAGCTTGACAGGGGTATACAATGAGCAGTTCTTC. Translation: CASSLTGVYNEQFF. V gene TRBV7-2 combines with J gene TRBJ2-1; 8 positions agree with TRBD1. With 3 bases clipped from V and 4 bases from J, the junction kept 2 bases outside the gene matches. Germline CDR1 SGHTA, CDR2 FQGNSA. CDR3 length equals 14 residues.

CDR3 sequence (DNA): TGTGCCAGTAGTATTCAAGCGGGAGGTTTCGATGAGCAGTTCTTC. Protein sequence: CASSIQAGGFDEQFF. The rearrangement uses TRBV19 and TRBJ2-1; 9 nucleotides align to TRBD2. The CDR3 contains 15 residues. Germline CDR1 and CDR2: LNHDA and SQIVND (reference sequence). The V segment lost 3 bases and the J segment 8 bases; nucleotides outside the gene matches: 8.

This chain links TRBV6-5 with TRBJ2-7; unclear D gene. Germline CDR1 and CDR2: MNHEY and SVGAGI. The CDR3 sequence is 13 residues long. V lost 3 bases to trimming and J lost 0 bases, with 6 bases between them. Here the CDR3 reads CASSYASSYEQYF. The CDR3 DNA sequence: TGTGCCAGCAGTTATGCGAGCTCCTACGAGCAGTACTTC.

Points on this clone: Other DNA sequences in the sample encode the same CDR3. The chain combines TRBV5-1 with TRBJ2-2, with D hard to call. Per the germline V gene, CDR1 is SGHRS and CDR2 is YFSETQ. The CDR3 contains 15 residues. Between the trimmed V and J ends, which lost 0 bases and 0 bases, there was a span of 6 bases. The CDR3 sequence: CASSLGGANTGELFF. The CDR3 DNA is TGCGCCAGCAGCTTGGGAGGAGCGAACACCGGGGAGCTGTTTTTT. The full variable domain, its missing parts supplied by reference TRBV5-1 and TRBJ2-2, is KAGVTQTPRYLIKTRGQQVTLSCSPISGHRSVSWYQQTPGQGLQFLFEYFSETQRNKGNFPGRFSGRQFSNSRSEMNVSTLELGDSALYLCASSLGGANTGELFFGEGSRLTVL.

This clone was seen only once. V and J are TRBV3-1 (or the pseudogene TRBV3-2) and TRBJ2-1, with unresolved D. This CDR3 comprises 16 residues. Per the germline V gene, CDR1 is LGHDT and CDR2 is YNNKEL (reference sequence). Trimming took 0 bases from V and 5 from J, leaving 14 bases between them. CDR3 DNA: TGTGCCAGCAGCCAAGATCTGGCCCTGGTAAACAATGAGCAGTTCTTC. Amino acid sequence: CASSQDLALVNNEQFF.

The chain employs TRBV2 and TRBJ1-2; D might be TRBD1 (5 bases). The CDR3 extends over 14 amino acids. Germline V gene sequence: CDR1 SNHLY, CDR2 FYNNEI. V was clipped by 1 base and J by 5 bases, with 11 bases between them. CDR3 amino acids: CASSEGQGVYGYTF. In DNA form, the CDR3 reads TGTGCCAGCAGTGAAGGCCAAGGGGTATATGGCTACACCTTC.

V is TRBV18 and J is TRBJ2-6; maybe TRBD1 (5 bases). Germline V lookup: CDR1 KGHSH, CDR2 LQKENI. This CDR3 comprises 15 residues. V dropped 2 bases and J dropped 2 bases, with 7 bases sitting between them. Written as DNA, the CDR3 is TGTGCCAGCTCACCAGTAGGGGCTGGGGCCAACGTCCTGACTTTC. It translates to CASSPVGAGANVLTF.

The DNA for the CDR3 is TGTGCCAGTAGCAAACCTAGCGGGGGTTACGAGCAGTACTTC. Amino acid sequence: CASSKPSGGYEQYF. The J gene is TRBJ2-7, the V gene TRBV19, with 10 bases matching TRBD2. Trimming removed 6 bases from V and 4 bases from J; junction bases left unmatched: 6. Germline V gives CDR1 LNHDA, CDR2 SQIVND (reference sequence). The CDR3 has 14 amino acids.

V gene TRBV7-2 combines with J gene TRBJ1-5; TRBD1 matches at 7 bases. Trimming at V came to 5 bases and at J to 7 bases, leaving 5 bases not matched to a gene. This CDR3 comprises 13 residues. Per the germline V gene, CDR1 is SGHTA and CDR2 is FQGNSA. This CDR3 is CASSGDSLQPQHF. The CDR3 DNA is TGTGCCAGCAGCGGGGACAGTTTACAGCCCCAGCATTTT.

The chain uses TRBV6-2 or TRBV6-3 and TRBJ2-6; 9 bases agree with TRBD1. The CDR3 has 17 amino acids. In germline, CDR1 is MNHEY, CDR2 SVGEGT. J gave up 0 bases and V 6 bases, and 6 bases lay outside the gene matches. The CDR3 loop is CASSSGQGTSGANVLTF. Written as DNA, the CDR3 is TGTGCCAGCAGCTCCGGACAGGGGACCTCTGGGGCCAACGTCCTGACTTTC.

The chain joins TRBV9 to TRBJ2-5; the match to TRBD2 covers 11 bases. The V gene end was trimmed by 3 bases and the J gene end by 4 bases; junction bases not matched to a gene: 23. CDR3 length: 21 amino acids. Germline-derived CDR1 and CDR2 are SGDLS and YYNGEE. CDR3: CASSGGRPTSGSKGPRETQYF. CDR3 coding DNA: TGTGCCAGCAGCGGCGGCCGTCCTACTAGCGGGAGCAAGGGCCCAAGAGAGACCCAGTACTTC.

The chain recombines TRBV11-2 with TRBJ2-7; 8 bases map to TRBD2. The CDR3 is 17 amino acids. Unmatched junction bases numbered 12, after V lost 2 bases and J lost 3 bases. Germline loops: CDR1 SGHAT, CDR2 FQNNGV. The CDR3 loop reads CASSLSLSRGDLYEQYF. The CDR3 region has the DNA TGTGCCAGCAGCTTATCTCTCTCGCGGGGGGACCTCTACGAGCAGTACTTC.

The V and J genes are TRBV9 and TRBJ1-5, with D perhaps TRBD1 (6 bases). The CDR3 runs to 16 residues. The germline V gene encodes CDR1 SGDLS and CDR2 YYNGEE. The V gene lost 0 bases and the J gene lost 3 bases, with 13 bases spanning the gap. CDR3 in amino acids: CASSVDPTGSNQPQHF. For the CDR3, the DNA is TGTGCCAGCAGCGTAGATCCCACAGGGTCCAATCAGCCCCAGCATTTT.

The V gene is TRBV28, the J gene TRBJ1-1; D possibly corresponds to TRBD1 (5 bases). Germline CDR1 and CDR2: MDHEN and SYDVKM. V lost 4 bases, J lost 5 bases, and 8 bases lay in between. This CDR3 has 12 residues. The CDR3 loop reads CASSSGDTEAFF. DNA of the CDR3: TGTGCCAGCAGTTCGGGGGATACTGAAGCTTTCTTT.

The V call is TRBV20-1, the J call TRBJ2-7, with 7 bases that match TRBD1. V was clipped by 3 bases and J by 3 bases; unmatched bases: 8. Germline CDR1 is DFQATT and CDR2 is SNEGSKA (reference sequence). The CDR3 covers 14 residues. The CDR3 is CSASSTGANYEQYF. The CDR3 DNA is TGCAGTGCTAGTAGTACAGGGGCCAACTACGAGCAGTACTTC.

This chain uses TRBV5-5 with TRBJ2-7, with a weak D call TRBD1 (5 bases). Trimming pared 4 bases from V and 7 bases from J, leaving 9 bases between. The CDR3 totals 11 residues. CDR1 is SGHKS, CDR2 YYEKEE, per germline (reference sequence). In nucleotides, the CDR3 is TGTGCCAGCAGCCCAGGGCTTGAGCAGTACTTC. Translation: CASSPGLEQYF.

CDR3 DNA sequence: TGTGCCAGCAGCTTACCGACAGGGGGCGGTAGCGGGGAGCTGTTTTTT. Protein product: CASSLPTGGGSGELFF. The chain recombines TRBV7-3 with TRBJ2-2; 10 bases map to TRBD1. Germline V gene sequence: CDR1 SGHTA, CDR2 FQGTGA. This CDR3 spans 16 amino acids. The V gene end was trimmed by 2 bases and the J gene end by 7 bases; junction bases not matched to a gene: 7.

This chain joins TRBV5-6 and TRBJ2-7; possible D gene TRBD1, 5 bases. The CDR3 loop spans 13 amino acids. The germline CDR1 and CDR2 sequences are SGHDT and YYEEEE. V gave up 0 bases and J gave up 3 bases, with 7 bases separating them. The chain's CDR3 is CASSLGTGYEQYF. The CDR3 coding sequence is TGTGCCAGCAGCTTGGGAACAGGCTACGAGCAGTACTTC.

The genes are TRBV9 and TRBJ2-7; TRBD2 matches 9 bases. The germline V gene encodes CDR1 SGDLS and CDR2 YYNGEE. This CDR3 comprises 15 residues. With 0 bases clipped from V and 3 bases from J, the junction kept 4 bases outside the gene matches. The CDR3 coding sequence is TGTGCCAGCAGCGTAGAAGCGGGAGGACACTACGAGCAGTACTTC. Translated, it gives CASSVEAGGHYEQYF. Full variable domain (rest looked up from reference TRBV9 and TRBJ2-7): DSGVTQTPKHLITATGQRVTLRCSPRSGDLSVYWYQQSLDQGLQFLIQYYNGEERAKGNILERFSAQQFPDLHSELNLSSLELGDSALYFCASSVEAGGHYEQYFGPGTRLTVT.

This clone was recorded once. The CDR3 DNA reads as TGTGCCAGCAGCGTAGGTCCCGACAATGAGCAGTTCTTC. The encoded protein is CASSVGPDNEQFF. The chain recombines TRBV9 with TRBJ2-1, with unresolved D. V lost 0 bases, J lost 5 bases, and 6 bases lay in between. The germline gives CDR1 SGDLS, CDR2 YYNGEE. The CDR3 is 13 residues long. Full variable domain (rest looked up from reference TRBV9 and TRBJ2-1): DSGVTQTPKHLITATGQRVTLRCSPRSGDLSVYWYQQSLDQGLQFLIQYYNGEERAKGNILERFSAQQFPDLHSELNLSSLELGDSALYFCASSVGPDNEQFFGPGTRLTVL.

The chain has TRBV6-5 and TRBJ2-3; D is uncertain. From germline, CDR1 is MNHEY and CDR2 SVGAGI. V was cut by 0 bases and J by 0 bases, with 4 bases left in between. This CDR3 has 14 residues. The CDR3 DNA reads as TGTGCCAGCAGTTACTCCGGGAGCACAGATACGCAGTATTTT. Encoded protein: CASSYSGSTDTQYF.